What follows describes a single TCR beta chain. The antigen is undetermined. The data derive from a study of cytotoxic CD8 clonotypes in ibrutinib-treated CLL. The overall study: Response sampling occurred after a median roughly 11 months of treatment (range 6 to 36).

Findings and limits, study-wide: Progressing and sustained-remission patients had different sampling times.

Using immunoSEQ multiplex PCR, the repertoire was profiled, and TCRdb retains in-frame clones only, with some absent. Of some 290,000 clones listed, approximately 80% are singletons. Germline CDR1 reads WNHNN; CDR2 reads SYGVQD (reference sequence). With 4 bases clipped from V and 3 bases from J, the junction kept 3 bases outside the gene matches. The CDR3 runs to 14 residues. Sequences were derived from PBMCs, sampled before ibrutinib treatment. This TCR derives from a human donor with chronic lymphocytic leukemia. The rearrangement joins TRBV10-1 to TRBJ2-1; 7 bases match TRBD2. CDR3 nucleotides: TGCGCCAGCAGTGTGGCTAGCGGCTACAATGAGCAGTTCTTC. Translation: CASSVASGYNEQFF.